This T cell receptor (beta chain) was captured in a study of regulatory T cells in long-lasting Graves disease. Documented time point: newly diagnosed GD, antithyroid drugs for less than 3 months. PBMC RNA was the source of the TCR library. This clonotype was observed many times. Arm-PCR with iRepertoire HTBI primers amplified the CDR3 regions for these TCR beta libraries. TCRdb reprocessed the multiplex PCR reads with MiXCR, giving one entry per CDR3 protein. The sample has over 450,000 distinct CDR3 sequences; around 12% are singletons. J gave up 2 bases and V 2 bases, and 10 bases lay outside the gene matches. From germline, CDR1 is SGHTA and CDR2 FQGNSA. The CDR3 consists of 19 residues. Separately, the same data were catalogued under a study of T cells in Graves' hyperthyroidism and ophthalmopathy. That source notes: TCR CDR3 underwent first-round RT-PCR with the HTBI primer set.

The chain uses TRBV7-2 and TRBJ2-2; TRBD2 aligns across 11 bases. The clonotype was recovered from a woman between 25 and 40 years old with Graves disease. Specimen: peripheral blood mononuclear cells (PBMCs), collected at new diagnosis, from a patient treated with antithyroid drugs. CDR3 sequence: CASSLYSTSGRLNTGELFF. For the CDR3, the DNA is TGTGCCAGCAGCTTATATAGTACTAGCGGGAGATTAAACACCGGGGAGCTGTTTTTT. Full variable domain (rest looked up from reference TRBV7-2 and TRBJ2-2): GAGVSQSPSNKVTEKGKDVELRCDPISGHTALYWYRQSLGQGLEFLIYFQGNSAPDKSGLPSDRFSAERTGGSVSTLTIQRTQQEDSAVYLCASSLYSTSGRLNTGELFFGEGSRLTVL.